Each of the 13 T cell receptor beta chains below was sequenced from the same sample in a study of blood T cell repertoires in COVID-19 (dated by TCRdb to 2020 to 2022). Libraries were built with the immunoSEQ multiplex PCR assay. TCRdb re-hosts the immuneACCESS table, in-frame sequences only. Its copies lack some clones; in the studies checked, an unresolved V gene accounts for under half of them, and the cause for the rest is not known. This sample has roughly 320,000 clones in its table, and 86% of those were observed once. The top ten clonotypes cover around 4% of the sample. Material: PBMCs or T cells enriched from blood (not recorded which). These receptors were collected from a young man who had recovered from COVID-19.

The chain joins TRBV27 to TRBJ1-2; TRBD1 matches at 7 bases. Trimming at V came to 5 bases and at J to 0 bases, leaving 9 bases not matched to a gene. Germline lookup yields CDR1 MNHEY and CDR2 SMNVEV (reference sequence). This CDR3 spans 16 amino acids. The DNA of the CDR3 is TGTGCCAGCAGTGCCTCCACCGGGACAGCTAACTATGGCTACACCTTC. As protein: CASSASTGTANYGYTF.

CDR3 bases: TGTGCCAGCAGTTTTTGGACTAGTTCGAGCTCCTACGAGCAGTACTTC. Encoded protein: CASSFWTSSSSYEQYF. The J gene is TRBJ2-7, the V gene TRBV28; 7 bases line up with TRBD2. Germline V lookup: CDR1 MDHEN, CDR2 SYDVKM. The V gene end was trimmed by 3 bases and the J gene end by 0 bases; junction bases not matched to a gene: 8. The CDR3 length is 16 residues. Looking up the rest from reference TRBV28 and TRBJ2-7 gives the full variable domain: DVKVTQSSRYLVKRTGEKVFLECVQDMDHENMFWYRQDPGLGLRLIYFSYDVKMKEKGDIPEGYSVSREKKERFSLILESASTNQTSMYLCASSFWTSSSSYEQYFGPGTRLTVT.

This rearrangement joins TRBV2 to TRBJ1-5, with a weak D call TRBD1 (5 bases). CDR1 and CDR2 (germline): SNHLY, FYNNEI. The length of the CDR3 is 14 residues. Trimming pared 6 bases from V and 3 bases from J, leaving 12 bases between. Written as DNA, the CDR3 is TGTGCCAGCAGATTCGGGGGGAACAATCAGCCCCAGCATTTT. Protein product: CASRFGGNNQPQHF.

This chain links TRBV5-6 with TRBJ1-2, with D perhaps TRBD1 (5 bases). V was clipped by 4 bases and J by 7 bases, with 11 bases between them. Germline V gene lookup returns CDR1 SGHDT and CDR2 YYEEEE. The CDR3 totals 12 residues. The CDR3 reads CASSRIRAGYTF. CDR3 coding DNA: TGTGCCAGCAGCCGTATCAGGGCTGGCTACACCTTC.

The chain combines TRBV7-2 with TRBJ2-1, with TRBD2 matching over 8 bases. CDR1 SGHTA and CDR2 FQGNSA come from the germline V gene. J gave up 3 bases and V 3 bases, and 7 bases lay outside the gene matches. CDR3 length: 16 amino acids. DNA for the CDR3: TGTGCCAGCAGCTTTCCCGGGGGGGCCAACTACAATGAGCAGTTCTTC. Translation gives CASSFPGGANYNEQFF.

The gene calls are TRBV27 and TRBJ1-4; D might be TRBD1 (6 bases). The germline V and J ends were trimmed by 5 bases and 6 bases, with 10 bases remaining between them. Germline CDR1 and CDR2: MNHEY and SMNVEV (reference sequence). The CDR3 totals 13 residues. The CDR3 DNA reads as TGTGCCAGCAGTCTCGGACAGCATGAAAAACTGTTTTTT. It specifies CASSLGQHEKLFF. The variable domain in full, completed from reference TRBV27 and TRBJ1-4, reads EAQVTQNPRYLITVTGKKLTVTCSQNMNHEYMSWYRQDPGLGLRQIYYSMNVEVTDKGDVPEGYKVSRKEKRNFPLILESPSPNQTSLYFCASSLGQHEKLFFGSGTQLSVL.

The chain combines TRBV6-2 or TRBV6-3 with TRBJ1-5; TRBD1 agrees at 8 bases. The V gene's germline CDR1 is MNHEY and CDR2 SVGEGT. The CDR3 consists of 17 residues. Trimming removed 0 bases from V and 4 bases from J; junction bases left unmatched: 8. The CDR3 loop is CASSYSMRDRKNQPQHF. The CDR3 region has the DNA TGTGCCAGCAGTTACTCGATGAGGGACAGGAAAAATCAGCCCCAGCATTTT.

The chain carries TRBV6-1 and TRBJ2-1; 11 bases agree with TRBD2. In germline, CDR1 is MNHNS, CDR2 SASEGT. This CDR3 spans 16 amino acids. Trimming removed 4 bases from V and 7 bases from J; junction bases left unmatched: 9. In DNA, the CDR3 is TGTGCCAGCAGTGTAATAGCGGGAGGGCCTAGGAATGAGCAGTTCTTC. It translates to CASSVIAGGPRNEQFF.

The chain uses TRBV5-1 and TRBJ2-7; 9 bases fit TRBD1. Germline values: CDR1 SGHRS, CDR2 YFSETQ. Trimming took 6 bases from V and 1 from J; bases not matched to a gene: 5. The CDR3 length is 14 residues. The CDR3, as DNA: TGCGCCAGCACCTCCGGGACAGGGTCCTACGAGCAGTACTTC. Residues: CASTSGTGSYEQYF.

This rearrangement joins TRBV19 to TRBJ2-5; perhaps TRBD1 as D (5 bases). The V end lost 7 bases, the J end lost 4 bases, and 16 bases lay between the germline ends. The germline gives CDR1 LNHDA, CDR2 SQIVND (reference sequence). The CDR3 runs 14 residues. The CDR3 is CASTSTGFPETQYF. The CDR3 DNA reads TGTGCCAGTACCTCCACAGGCTTCCCAGAGACCCAGTACTTC.

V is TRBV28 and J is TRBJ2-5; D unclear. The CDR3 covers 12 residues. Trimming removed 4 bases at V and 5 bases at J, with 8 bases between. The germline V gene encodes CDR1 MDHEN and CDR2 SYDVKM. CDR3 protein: CASSSVWETQYF. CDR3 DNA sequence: TGTGCCAGCAGTTCAGTATGGGAGACCCAGTACTTC.

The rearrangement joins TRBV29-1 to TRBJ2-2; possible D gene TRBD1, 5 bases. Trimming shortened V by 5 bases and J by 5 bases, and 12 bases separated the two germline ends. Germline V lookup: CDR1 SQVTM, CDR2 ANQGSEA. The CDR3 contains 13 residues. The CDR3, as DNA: TGCAGCGTTAACAGGCAAGATACCGGGGAGCTGTTTTTT. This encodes CSVNRQDTGELFF.

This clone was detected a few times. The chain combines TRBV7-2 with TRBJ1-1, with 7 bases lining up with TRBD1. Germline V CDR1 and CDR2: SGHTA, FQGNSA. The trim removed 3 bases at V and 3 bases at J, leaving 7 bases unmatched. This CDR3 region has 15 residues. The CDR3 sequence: CASSFRFTGDTEAFF. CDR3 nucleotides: TGTGCCAGCAGCTTCAGATTCACAGGGGACACTGAAGCTTTCTTT.